These 30 T cell receptor beta chains were sequenced from one sample in a study of shared clonotypes between healthy human individuals (dated by TCRdb to the early 2020s). The library was prepared using the immunoSEQ multiplex PCR assay. Imported from immuneACCESS, the table was reduced by TCRdb to in-frame sequences with V and J called. These copies leave out some clones; in studies compared against another copy, an unresolved V gene accounts for under half, and the cause of the remainder is not known. Recorded for this sample are a few million clones; around 90% of them occurred a single time. Together, the top ten hold roughly 0.13% of the sample. Sequenced material: naive CD4+ T cells sorted from blood. This sample's cell subset or site label indicates: CD45RA+ positively selected. These receptors were obtained from a man between 18 and 35 years old in good health.

The chain uses TRBV6-1 and TRBJ2-7; 7 bases are shared with TRBD1. Germline loops: CDR1 MNHNS, CDR2 SASEGT. The CDR3 has 14 amino acids. Trimming cost V 6 bases and J 5 bases; bases outside gene matches: 10. The CDR3 nucleotides read TGTGCCAGCAGACCGGGACAGCTTGTCCACGAGCAGTACTTC. This translates into CASRPGQLVHEQYF.

This chain connects TRBV5-4 to TRBJ2-7; 7 bases fit TRBD1. After removal of 0 bases from V and 0 bases from J, the junction contained 6 bases not matched to a gene. Germline-derived CDR1 and CDR2 are SGHNT and YYREEE (reference sequence). The CDR3 consists of 16 residues. CDR3 sequence (DNA): TGTGCCAGCAGCTTGGGAGGACAGGCTAGCTCCTACGAGCAGTACTTC. It specifies CASSLGGQASSYEQYF.

This chain connects TRBV28 to TRBJ2-1; D may be TRBD1 (5 bases). V lost 5 bases to trimming and J lost 3 bases, with 14 bases between them. The CDR3 is 15 residues long. Germline CDR1 reads MDHEN; CDR2 reads SYDVKM. The CDR3 DNA sequence: TGTGCCAGCAGTGAGACAGCCAAACTCTACAATGAGCAGTTCTTC. This gives the protein CASSETAKLYNEQFF.

The J gene is TRBJ1-1, the V gene TRBV6-1; possible D gene TRBD1, 5 bases. This CDR3 region has 12 residues. The ends were cut back, 4 bases at V and 5 bases at J, with 8 bases in the middle. Germline V gives CDR1 MNHNS, CDR2 SASEGT. The CDR3 DNA reads TGTGCCAGCAGTGCAGGGAGGACTGAAGCTTTCTTT. Amino acids: CASSAGRTEAFF.

J is TRBJ2-3 and V is TRBV5-1, with 16 bases aligning to TRBD2. The V and J ends lost 4 bases and 2 bases, in that order; junction bases with no gene match: 4. The CDR3 covers 17 residues. Germline assignment: CDR1 SGHRS and CDR2 YFSETQ. The CDR3 is CASSTGTSGGATDTQYF. In DNA, the CDR3 is TGCGCCAGCAGCACTGGGACTAGCGGGGGGGCCACAGATACGCAGTATTTT.

V usage is TRBV29-1 and J usage is TRBJ2-1; the D gene is possibly TRBD2 (5 bases). This CDR3 region has 15 residues. V gave up 1 base and J gave up 1 base, with 11 bases separating them. The germline V gene encodes CDR1 SQVTM and CDR2 ANQGSEA. CDR3 region: CSVEGGFGSYNEQFF. The CDR3 DNA reads as TGCAGCGTTGAAGGAGGGTTTGGGTCCTACAATGAGCAGTTCTTC.

The CDR3 here is CASRDTPGQAGYEQYF. The CDR3 DNA reads as TGTGCCAGCAGGGATACACCGGGACAGGCGGGCTACGAGCAGTACTTC. This chain links TRBV2 with TRBJ2-7; TRBD1 matches 8 bases. CDR1 and CDR2 (germline): SNHLY, FYNNEI. The CDR3 is 16 amino acids. With 6 bases clipped from V and 3 bases from J, the junction kept 13 bases outside the gene matches.

The gene calls are TRBV7-2 and TRBJ1-5; D uncertain. Germline loops: CDR1 SGHTA, CDR2 FQGNSA. CDR3 size: 16 residues. The V end lost 1 base, the J end lost 5 bases, and 15 bases lay between the germline ends. The CDR3 is CASSLDPTSADQPQHF. The CDR3 region has the DNA TGTGCCAGCAGCTTAGATCCGACCTCTGCGGATCAGCCCCAGCATTTT. Full variable domain (outside the CDR3, taken from reference TRBV7-2 and TRBJ1-5): GAGVSQSPSNKVTEKGKDVELRCDPISGHTALYWYRQSLGQGLEFLIYFQGNSAPDKSGLPSDRFSAERTGGSVSTLTIQRTQQEDSAVYLCASSLDPTSADQPQHFGDGTRLSIL.

J is TRBJ1-4 and V is TRBV6-5; TRBD1 matches 10 bases. The CDR3 runs 14 residues. Trimming took 5 bases from V and 8 from J; bases not matched to a gene: 5. From germline, CDR1 is MNHEY and CDR2 SVGAGI. CDR3 loop: CASSLDRGREKLFF. The CDR3 bases are TGTGCCAGCAGTCTTGACAGGGGGCGGGAAAAACTGTTTTTT.

This rearrangement joins TRBV5-4 to TRBJ2-6; 8 bases map to TRBD1. Losses at the gene ends were 4 bases for V and 0 bases for J; bases not matched to a gene: 9. The CDR3 is 18 residues long. Germline CDR1 and CDR2: SGHNT and YYREEE (reference sequence). The CDR3 spells CASSGGDRSDSGANVLTF. The CDR3 coding sequence is TGTGCCAGCAGCGGTGGGGACAGGTCGGACTCTGGGGCCAACGTCCTGACTTTC.

J is TRBJ2-5 and V is TRBV7-9; D is unclear. V was shortened by 2 bases and J by 1 base, with 11 bases between the two germline ends. In germline, CDR1 is SEHNR, CDR2 FQNEAQ (reference sequence). This CDR3 spans 15 amino acids. The CDR3 DNA sequence: TGTGCCAGCAGCTTATATACTGCGCTCCAAGAGACCCAGTACTTC. It encodes CASSLYTALQETQYF.

In DNA form, the CDR3 reads TGCGCCAGCAGCTTGGCCGGGCGGGACTCTTGGGAGACCCAGTACTTC. It specifies CASSLAGRDSWETQYF. The gene calls are TRBV5-1 and TRBJ2-5; a possible D gene is TRBD2 (6 bases). V dropped 0 bases and J dropped 5 bases, with 17 bases sitting between them. The CDR3 extends over 16 amino acids. From germline, CDR1 is SGHRS and CDR2 YFSETQ.

The rearrangement uses TRBV7-2 and TRBJ2-5; possible D gene TRBD2, 6 bases. Trimming shortened V by 1 base and J by 4 bases, and 10 bases separated the two germline ends. The CDR3 consists of 14 residues. Germline lookup yields CDR1 SGHTA and CDR2 FQGNSA. The CDR3 sequence: CASSLVASAETQYF. DNA for the CDR3: TGTGCCAGCAGCTTAGTGGCTAGCGCAGAGACCCAGTACTTC.

J is TRBJ2-7 and V is TRBV5-6; 10 nucleotides line up with TRBD1. The CDR3 runs to 15 residues. In germline, CDR1 is SGHDT, CDR2 YYEEEE. Trimming cost V 3 bases and J 4 bases; bases outside gene matches: 7. The CDR3 DNA reads TGTGCCAGCAGCTCACCGGACAGGGGGACGTACGAGCAGTACTTC. It is translated as CASSSPDRGTYEQYF.

This chain connects TRBV4-1 to TRBJ1-1, with a weak D call TRBD1 (5 bases). This CDR3 has 16 amino acids. CDR1 and CDR2 from the germline V gene are MGHRA and YSYEKL. Trimming cost V 1 base and J 1 base, with 13 bases left between them. CDR3 nucleotides: TGCGCCAGCAGCCAAGGAACCGGGGCCGGGAACACTGAAGCTTTCTTT. Encoded protein: CASSQGTGAGNTEAFF.

The CDR3 sequence is CASSLAPGKGQPQHF. CDR3 DNA sequence: TGTGCCAGCAGCTTAGCGCCAGGGAAGGGTCAGCCCCAGCATTTT. This chain connects TRBV7-2 to TRBJ1-5; maybe TRBD1 (5 bases). The CDR3 is 15 amino acids. Looked up from germline, CDR1 is SGHTA and CDR2 is FQGNSA. V lost 0 bases to trimming and J lost 6 bases, with 12 bases between them.

The rearrangement joins TRBV7-2 to TRBJ2-1; 10 bases are shared with TRBD2. Germline V gene sequence: CDR1 SGHTA, CDR2 FQGNSA. V was clipped by 4 bases and J by 8 bases; unmatched bases: 5. The CDR3 length is 14 residues. CDR3 protein: CASSSVGLAYEQFF. CDR3 DNA: TGTGCCAGCAGCTCAGTGGGACTAGCGTATGAGCAGTTCTTC.

This clone was counted a few times. The J gene is TRBJ1-2, the V gene TRBV30; D remains ambiguous. Germline CDR1 and CDR2: GTSNPN and SVGIG (reference sequence). V lost 3 bases and J 10 bases, leaving 18 bases between the germline ends. This CDR3 region has 13 residues. This CDR3 is CAWRYPPLLTYTF. CDR3 sequence (DNA): TGTGCCTGGAGATACCCGCCGCTATTGACCTACACCTTC.

This clone was found once. The chain recombines TRBV5-4 with TRBJ2-3; the match to TRBD2 covers 13 bases. Germline CDR1 SGHNT, CDR2 YYREEE (reference sequence). The trim removed 3 bases at V and 1 base at J, leaving 2 bases unmatched. The CDR3 sequence is 16 residues long. This chain's CDR3 is CASSSGTSGGTDTQYF. For the CDR3, the DNA is TGTGCCAGCAGCTCCGGGACTAGCGGGGGCACAGATACGCAGTATTTT.

The chain combines TRBV7-2 with TRBJ2-2; possibly TRBD2 for D (5 bases). V lost 5 bases and J 0 bases, leaving 16 bases between the germline ends. The length of the CDR3 is 17 residues. Germline V gene data show CDR1 as SGHTA and CDR2 as FQGNSA. The CDR3 DNA sequence: TGTGCCAGCAGCCCCCGTGGGAGAGTGGCGAACACCGGGGAGCTGTTTTTT. This gives the protein CASSPRGRVANTGELFF. Combining the CDR3 with reference TRBV7-2 and TRBJ2-2 gives the whole variable domain GAGVSQSPSNKVTEKGKDVELRCDPISGHTALYWYRQSLGQGLEFLIYFQGNSAPDKSGLPSDRFSAERTGGSVSTLTIQRTQQEDSAVYLCASSPRGRVANTGELFFGEGSRLTVL.

This chain links TRBV7-8 with TRBJ2-5, with D unresolved. The length of the CDR3 is 13 residues. Per germline, CDR1 SGHVS and CDR2 FQNEAQ. Deletions cut 1 base from V and 5 bases from J, with 8 bases between. The CDR3 sequence is CASSLGFRETQYF. For the CDR3, the DNA is TGTGCCAGCAGCTTAGGGTTCAGGGAGACCCAGTACTTC. Looking up the rest from reference TRBV7-8 and TRBJ2-5 gives the full variable domain: GAGVSQSPRYKVAKRGQDVALRCDPISGHVSLFWYQQALGQGPEFLTYFQNEAQLDKSGLPSDRFFAERPEGSVSTLKIQRTQQEDSAVYLCASSLGFRETQYFGPGTRLLVL.

The rearrangement links TRBV6-1 to TRBJ1-1; TRBD1 agrees at 10 bases. Per germline, CDR1 MNHNS and CDR2 SASEGT. V gave up 6 bases and J gave up 4 bases; unmatched junction bases: 8. The CDR3 runs 15 residues. The CDR3 loop reads CASRIQTGGGTEAFF. CDR3 in DNA: TGTGCCAGCAGAATCCAGACAGGGGGCGGCACTGAAGCTTTCTTT.

The J gene is TRBJ2-7, the V gene TRBV6-1; tentatively, D is TRBD1 or TRBD2 (5 bases each). There are 15 residues in the CDR3. The germline gives CDR1 MNHNS, CDR2 SASEGT. Deletions cut 2 bases from V and 0 bases from J, with 11 bases between. CDR3 loop: CASSERGRGSYEQYF. CDR3 nucleotides: TGTGCCAGCAGTGAACGGGGTAGGGGCTCCTACGAGCAGTACTTC.

This chain joins TRBV4-2 and TRBJ2-7, with D perhaps being TRBD1 or TRBD2 (7 bases each). V was shortened by 9 bases and J by 1 base, with 16 bases between the two germline ends. The germline V gene encodes CDR1 LGHNA and CDR2 YNFKEQ. This CDR3 region has 14 residues. CDR3 DNA sequence: TGTGCCAGTAAGCAGGGGGGGGGTTCCTACGAGCAGTACTTC. Translation gives CASKQGGGSYEQYF.

The V gene is TRBV11-2, the J gene TRBJ2-7, with D tentatively TRBD2 (6 bases). This CDR3 is 18 amino acids long. With 1 base removed from V and 7 bases from J, the gap between germline ends came to 26 bases. Germline V gene data show CDR1 as SGHAT and CDR2 as FQNNGV. CDR3 amino acids: CASSLGAGASAGLWEQYF. The CDR3, as DNA: TGTGCCAGCAGCTTAGGTGCTGGGGCGTCTGCGGGGCTTTGGGAGCAGTACTTC.

This chain connects TRBV30 to TRBJ2-1; D gene ambiguous. This CDR3 comprises 14 residues. V was shortened by 3 bases and J by 2 bases, with 11 bases between the two germline ends. The germline CDR1 and CDR2 sequences are GTSNPN and SVGIG (reference sequence). For the CDR3, the DNA is TGTGCCTGGAGAGGAGTTCCCCCCTACAATGAGCAGTTCTTC. Amino acids: CAWRGVPPYNEQFF.

The chain uses TRBV19 and TRBJ1-5, with TRBD1 identical over 8 bases. This CDR3 is built from 15 residues. Per the germline V gene, CDR1 is LNHDA and CDR2 is SQIVND (reference sequence). Trimming removed 5 bases from V and 9 bases from J; junction bases left unmatched: 12. As DNA, the CDR3 is TGTGCCAGTAGTGGACAGGGTGGGAACCACCGGCCCCAGCATTTT. This sequence encodes CASSGQGGNHRPQHF.

Of note for this clone: Other DNA variants within this sample encode the same CDR3. The chain uses TRBV5-6 and TRBJ1-5, with unresolved D. V was cut by 0 bases and J by 4 bases, with 5 bases left in between. The CDR3 is 13 amino acids. Germline V gene sequence: CDR1 SGHDT, CDR2 YYEEEE. The CDR3 region has the DNA TGTGCCAGCAGCTTGGGTACTAATCAGCCCCAGCATTTT. This sequence encodes CASSLGTNQPQHF. Supplemented by reference TRBV5-6 and TRBJ1-5, the full variable domain reads DAGVTQSPTHLIKTRGQQVTLRCSPKSGHDTVSWYQQALGQGPQFIFQYYEEEERQRGNFPDRFSGHQFPNYSSELNVNALLLGDSALYLCASSLGTNQPQHFGDGTRLSIL.

This sequence joins TRBV9 and TRBJ2-2, with 8 bases that match TRBD1. Germline V gene sequence: CDR1 SGDLS, CDR2 YYNGEE. Losses at the gene ends were 5 bases for V and 6 bases for J; bases not matched to a gene: 6. The CDR3 length is 14 residues. The CDR3 region is CASSVTGGAGELFF. The CDR3 nucleotides read TGTGCCAGCAGTGTCACAGGGGGTGCCGGGGAGCTGTTTTTT. Filled out from reference TRBV9 and TRBJ2-2, the complete variable domain reads DSGVTQTPKHLITATGQRVTLRCSPRSGDLSVYWYQQSLDQGLQFLIQYYNGEERAKGNILERFSAQQFPDLHSELNLSSLELGDSALYFCASSVTGGAGELFFGEGSRLTVL.

This clone was detected once. The rearrangement uses TRBV6-5 and TRBJ2-7, with a possible D match to TRBD1 (6 bases). CDR3 length: 11 residues. The germline V and J ends were trimmed by 9 bases and 2 bases, with 8 bases remaining between them. Germline CDR1 is MNHEY and CDR2 is SVGAGI. In DNA, the CDR3 is TGTGCCAGTCAGGGGCCCTACGAGCAGTACTTC. Protein: CASQGPYEQYF.